The present T cell receptor beta chain was sequenced within a study of cytomegalovirus exposure and HLA in healthy donors. The germline V gene encodes CDR1 MNHEY and CDR2 SVGAGI. The CDR3 consists of 15 residues. V shed 2 bases and J shed 1 base, with 9 bases lying between them. The study ran its PCR with 60 Vbeta and 13 Jbeta primers. Assay used: immunoSEQ multiplex PCR; TCRdb lists only in-frame clones, some missing. Its clone listing holds roughly 74,000 clones. V is TRBV6-5 and J is TRBJ1-5, with D possibly TRBD1 on 5 matching bases. Source material: PBMCs. The source is a female donor in good health and CMV-seropositive. The CDR3 here is CASSYAGGSNQPQHF. CDR3 nucleotides: TGTGCCAGCAGTTACGCGGGGGGGAGCAATCAGCCCCAGCATTTT.